A selection of T cell receptor beta chains follows, all from one sample in a study of T cell clones after liver transplantation. Repertoires were generated with immunoSEQ multiplex PCR, while TCRdb's copy carries only in-frame clones and drops some. The data contain tens of thousands of clones, 70% to 90% of them singletons. The source material was CD4+ T cells from blood, sampled at the 22-month timepoint. The source of these receptors is a human patient who received a liver transplant. Some T cells may be provided by the graft donor. Each CDR3 is given with its conserved first and last residue. D genes are given only for firm matches. Size values are once, few and many counts, or a class for expanded clones, and some rows have none.

TRBV5-6,.,TRBJ2-3,.,CASSLSTSTDTQYF,TGTGCCAGCAGCTTGTCAACTAGCACAGATACGCAGTATTTT
TRBV7-8,.,TRBJ1-1,.,CASSLSSGKDTEAFF,TGTGCCAGCAGCCTCAGCTCCGGGAAAGACACTGAAGCTTTCTTT
TRBV27,TRBD2,TRBJ2-3,.,CASIRLATGNADTQYF,TGTGCCAGCATTAGACTAGCGACGGGTAATGCAGATACGCAGTATTTT
TRBV20-1,.,TRBJ1-2,.,CSASTENGYTF,TGCAGTGCTAGTACAGAGAATGGCTACACCTTC
TRBV5-4,.,TRBJ2-3,.,CASSLGRDSDTQYF,TGTGCCAGCAGCTTAGGCAGAGATTCAGATACGCAGTATTTT
TRBV7-3,TRBD1,TRBJ1-1,.,CASSQTGGTEAFF,TGTGCCAGCAGCCAGACAGGGGGCACTGAAGCTTTCTTT
TRBV7-2,TRBD1,TRBJ1-2,.,CASSYRDRGYGYTF,TGTGCCAGCAGCTATCGGGACAGGGGATATGGCTACACCTTC
TRBV30,.,TRBJ2-7,.,CAWRYGLAYEQYF,TGTGCCTGGAGGTACGGGCTGGCCTACGAGCAGTACTTC
TRBV2,.,TRBJ2-2,.,CASSPRTAQSNTGELFF,TGTGCCAGCAGTCCACGGACCGCGCAATCGAACACCGGGGAGCTGTTTTTT
TRBV2,.,TRBJ2-5,.,CASSRTEILETQYF,TGTGCCAGCAGTAGGACAGAAATACTGGAGACCCAGTACTTC
TRBV4-1,.,TRBJ1-4,.,CASSQSRDSNEKLFF,TGCGCCAGCAGCCAAAGTAGAGATTCTAATGAAAAACTGTTTTTT
TRBV7-2,.,TRBJ2-2,.,CASSLGAVFESGELFF,TGTGCCAGCAGCTTAGGGGCGGTTTTCGAGTCCGGGGAGCTGTTTTTT
TRBV6-6,.,TRBJ1-1,few,CASRVRPNTEAFF,TGTGCCAGCAGGGTACGGCCCAACACTGAAGCTTTCTTT
TRBV13,.,TRBJ1-2,.,CASSSTGPVDYGYTF,TGTGCCAGCAGCAGTACAGGGCCAGTGGACTATGGCTACACCTTC
TRBV30,.,TRBJ2-1,.,CAWTQNNEQFF,TGTGCCTGGACCCAAAACAATGAGCAGTTCTTC
TRBV9,TRBD2,TRBJ2-3,.,CASSVETSGRGDTDTQYF,TGTGCCAGCAGCGTTGAGACTAGCGGGAGAGGGGACACAGATACGCAGTATTTT
TRBV11-1,TRBD1,TRBJ2-3,.,CASSLLQGEIGYTQYF,TGTGCCAGCAGCTTATTACAGGGGGAAATAGGGTATACGCAGTATTTT
TRBV2,.,TRBJ2-7,.,CASSEPYEQYF,TGTGCCAGCAGTGAACCCTACGAGCAGTACTTC
TRBV7-2,.,TRBJ1-1,few,CASSFSSQSRGAFF,TGTGCCAGCAGCTTTTCCTCCCAGTCGAGAGGAGCTTTCTTT
TRBV2,.,TRBJ2-2,.,CASRSSGNTGELFF,TGTGCCAGCAGAAGTTCCGGGAACACCGGGGAGCTGTTTTTT
TRBV7-3,.,TRBJ2-1,.,CASSLTGTSHNEQFF,TGTGCCAGCAGCTTAACAGGGACTTCCCACAATGAGCAGTTCTTC
TRBV7-3,.,TRBJ2-2,.,CASSSFSTGELFF,TGTGCCAGCAGTTCTTTTAGTACCGGGGAGCTGTTTTTT
TRBV11-1,TRBD2,TRBJ2-3,.,CASSLRLAGGTDTQYF,TGTGCCAGCAGCCTGCGACTAGCGGGGGGCACAGATACGCAGTATTTT
TRBV28,TRBD2,TRBJ2-5,.,CASSLRGRPQETQYF,TGTGCCAGCAGTTTGCGCGGGAGGCCCCAAGAGACCCAGTACTTC
TRBV7-2,.,TRBJ2-7,few,CASSLGARTLYEQYF,TGTGCCAGCAGCTTAGGGGCGAGAACGCTTTACGAGCAGTACTTC
TRBV7-8,.,TRBJ1-4,many,CASSLGTDEKLFF,TGTGCCAGCAGCTTAGGGACAGATGAAAAACTGTTTTTT
TRBV18,.,TRBJ1-1,.,CASSRTVNTEAFF,TGTGCCAGCTCGCGGACAGTGAACACTGAAGCTTTCTTT
TRBV19,.,TRBJ1-5,.,CASRRNNQPQHF,TGTGCCAGTAGGCGAAATAATCAGCCCCAGCATTTT
TRBV6-5,.,TRBJ2-7,.,CASSFLLGAGEQYF,TGTGCCAGCAGTTTCTTACTCGGGGCGGGCGAGCAGTACTTC
TRBV9,.,TRBJ2-2,.,CASSVVGRGDTGELFF,TGTGCCAGCAGCGTAGTTGGCAGGGGAGACACCGGGGAGCTGTTTTTT
TRBV18,.,TRBJ1-1,.,CASSPGEGDAFF,TGTGCCAGCTCACCGGGGGAAGGGGATGCTTTCTTT
TRBV5-1,.,TRBJ1-1,.,CASSLRTPSDTEAFF,TGCGCCAGCAGCTTGCGGACACCTTCGGACACTGAAGCTTTCTTT
TRBV4-3,.,TRBJ1-1,.,CASSQDHRATEAFF,TGCGCCAGCAGCCAAGATCACAGGGCCACTGAAGCTTTCTTT
TRBV5-6,.,TRBJ1-1,.,CASSLRVSGTEAFF,TGTGCCAGCAGCCTCCGGGTTTCCGGGACTGAAGCTTTCTTT
TRBV28,.,TRBJ2-7,.,CASRRGTAGYEQYF,TGTGCCAGCAGACGAGGGACTGCCGGCTACGAGCAGTACTTC
TRBV7-8,TRBD2,TRBJ2-1,.,CASKSGRPHEQFF,TGTGCCAGCAAGAGCGGGAGGCCCCATGAGCAGTTCTTC
TRBV5-1,.,TRBJ2-1,.,CASSLDANSYNEQFF,TGCGCCAGCAGCTTGGACGCCAACTCCTACAATGAGCAGTTCTTC
TRBV25-1,.,TRBJ1-2,.,CASSRGGYYGYTF,TGTGCCAGCAGTCGGGGCGGATACTATGGCTACACCTTC
TRBV19,.,TRBJ2-7,.,CASRRTGQGAYEQYF,TGTGCCAGTAGAAGGACGGGGCAGGGAGCCTACGAGCAGTACTTC
TRBV6-1,.,TRBJ1-5,.,CASSEAGGDQPQHF,TGTGCCAGCAGTGAAGCGGGAGGGGATCAGCCCCAGCATTTT